Listed below are T cell receptor beta chains from one sample, sequenced in a study of PD-1 blockade in classical Hodgkin lymphoma. Method: immunoSEQ multiplex PCR; TCRdb's copy keeps in-frame clones and lacks some. The sample lists about 21,000 clones; 74% were seen once. Sequencing was performed on peripheral blood mononuclear cells (PBMCs), taken at baseline. The receptors were sampled from a human donor with classical Hodgkin lymphoma. Each CDR3 is given with its conserved first and last residue. Each record gives: V gene, clone size, D gene, J gene, CDR3 length, CDR3 DNA, CDR3 protein. The D gene is left open where the match is weak. Clone sizes are given selectively: once, few, many, or a class where the clone is expanded.

TRBV27	-	-	TRBJ2-7	11	TGTGCCAGCAGTTGGGGGAGCGAGCAGTACTTC	CASSWGSEQYF
TRBV7-9	-	TRBD2	TRBJ2-7	16	TGTGCCAGCAGCGGGGGCCGTAGCGGGAGTTATCACGAGCAGTACTTC	CASSGGRSGSYHEQYF
TRBV30	medium-sized	-	TRBJ1-2	14	TGTGCCTGGAGCCTTGACAACGGTTTCTATGGCTACACCTTC	CAWSLDNGFYGYTF
TRBV11-3	-	-	TRBJ2-2	16	TGTGCCAGCAGCTTAGTATGGGTCCGGAACACCGGGGAGCTGTTTTTT	CASSLVWVRNTGELFF
TRBV30	few	TRBD1	TRBJ1-2	13	TGTGCCTGGCAAAGACAGGGTTCCTATGGCTACACCTTC	CAWQRQGSYGYTF
TRBV19	medium-sized	-	TRBJ1-5	14	TGTGCCAGTAGCCCTGGACCGAACAATCAGCCCCAGCATTTT	CASSPGPNNQPQHF
TRBV27	-	TRBD2	TRBJ2-3	22	TGTGCCAGCAGTTTCTCCGCTACACTAGCGGGAGACCCGAGTCCTATCACAGATACGCAGTATTTT	CASSFSATLAGDPSPITDTQYF
TRBV30	-	-	TRBJ1-1	14	TGTGCCTGGAGTGTACTAAGGGAACACACTGAAGCTTTCTTT	CAWSVLREHTEAFF
TRBV21-1	-	-	TRBJ2-1	15	TGTGCCAGCAGCAAAGTTGCGGGACAGTACAATGAGCAGTTCTTC	CASSKVAGQYNEQFF
TRBV5-4	once	-	TRBJ2-3	13	TGTGCCAGCAGCGGGACATTCACAGATACGCAGTATTTT	CASSGTFTDTQYF
TRBV27	-	TRBD1	TRBJ2-5	16	TGTGCCAGCAGTCCCAACCGGGACAGGTATAGGGAGACCCAGTACTTC	CASSPNRDRYRETQYF
TRBV15	-	-	TRBJ2-5	14	TGTGCCACCAGCAGAGGGTCTGGCGGGGAGACCCAGTACTTC	CATSRGSGGETQYF
TRBV4-2	-	TRBD1	TRBJ1-2	13	TGTGCCAGCAGCGAGGACAGGGACTATGGCTACACCTTC	CASSEDRDYGYTF
TRBV18	-	-	TRBJ1-6	13	TGTGCCAGCTCACCATCGCCCGACTCACCCCTCCACTTT	CASSPSPDSPLHF
TRBV6-4	once	TRBD2	TRBJ2-1	16	TGTGCCAGCAGTGGACTAGCGGGAGGGCCTTTGAGTGAGCAGTTCTTC	CASSGLAGGPLSEQFF
TRBV19	-	TRBD2	TRBJ2-1	17	TGTGCCAGTTCCGGGACTAGCGGGGGGGCCCCCTACAATGAGCAGTTCTTC	CASSGTSGGAPYNEQFF
TRBV4-3	once	TRBD1	TRBJ2-1	19	TGCGCCAGCAGCCAACGGGACAGGGGGTATTCTCAACCCTACAATGAGCAGTTCTTC	CASSQRDRGYSQPYNEQFF
TRBV6-5	-	-	TRBJ2-2	14	TGTGCCAGCAGTTACCACCCAGGGGCGGGGGAGCTGTTTTTT	CASSYHPGAGELFF
TRBV28	-	TRBD1	TRBJ1-4	14	TGTGCCAGCAGAGGACAGGGGGCGATTGAAAAACTGTTTTTT	CASRGQGAIEKLFF
TRBV7-6	few	-	TRBJ2-5	15	TGTGCCAGCAGCTTAGGCAGGGGGGCCGTAGAGACCCAGTACTTC	CASSLGRGAVETQYF
TRBV6-5	-	-	TRBJ1-1	14	TGTGCCAGCAGTTACATCGGGGAGGGCACTGAAGCTTTCTTT	CASSYIGEGTEAFF
TRBV7-8	medium-sized	-	TRBJ2-5	15	TGTGCCAGCAGCTCCCAGGCCTCTACCCAAGAGACCCAGTACTTC	CASSSQASTQETQYF
TRBV9	medium-sized	TRBD2	TRBJ2-7	16	TGTGCCAGCAGCGTGGGTAGCGGGAGGAAGCCCTACGAGCAGTACTTC	CASSVGSGRKPYEQYF
TRBV28	-	-	TRBJ2-7	13	TGTGCCCACGGAGGAGGGGGCCTCAACGAGCAGTACTTC	CAHGGGGLNEQYF
TRBV29-1	-	-	TRBJ2-3	13	TGCAGCGTCGCCCCTGGGGGCACAGATACGCAGTATTTT	CSVAPGGTDTQYF
TRBV11-2	few	-	TRBJ2-4	16	TGTGCCAGCAGCTTACATTTGACCGGAACAGGCCGATTTCAGTACTTC	CASSLHLTGTGRFQYF
TRBV18	-	TRBD1	TRBJ1-6	15	TGTGCCAGCTCACCGGGGGACAGGAGGGTTTCACCCCTCCACTTT	CASSPGDRRVSPLHF
TRBV5-1	large	TRBD1	TRBJ1-2	15	TGCGCCAGCAGGAATGAACCGGGACAGTCTATGAACTACACCTTC	CASRNEPGQSMNYTF
TRBV14	-	-	TRBJ2-4	14	TGTGCCAGCAGCCAGGAAATCGGCCCTCTCATTCAGTACTTC	CASSQEIGPLIQYF
TRBV7-7	once	-	TRBJ2-3	15	TGTGCCAGCAGCTTAGGATTGTCTGGCACAGATACGCAGTATTTT	CASSLGLSGTDTQYF
TRBV2	-	-	TRBJ1-1	15	TGTGCCAGCAGGGGGGCAAAGGCTAAGGGCACTGAAGCTTTCTTT	CASRGAKAKGTEAFF
TRBV7-5	-	-	TRBJ2-3	16	TGTGTCAGAAGCTCCTTCACGCGGGAGGGTCCAGATACGCAGTATTTT	CVRSSFTREGPDTQYF
TRBV7-2	-	TRBD2	TRBJ2-7	17	TGTGCCAGCAGCTTAGATTTTGCCCTAGCGGGAGCTGCTAAGCAGTACTTC	CASSLDFALAGAAKQYF
TRBV7-9	-	-	TRBJ1-3	15	TGTGCCAGCAGCTTAGGGGCGTCGTCTGGAAACACCATATATTTT	CASSLGASSGNTIYF
TRBV9	-	-	TRBJ1-1	13	TGTGCCAGCGGCGTACTGGAGAACACTGAAGCTTTCTTT	CASGVLENTEAFF
TRBV6-1	few	-	TRBJ2-6	13	TGTGCCAGCAACCGTGCTGGGGCCAACGTCCTGACTTTC	CASNRAGANVLTF
TRBV10-2	-	-	TRBJ1-2	13	TGCGCCTCCCACTCGGGTCCCGACTATGGCTACACCTTC	CASHSGPDYGYTF
TRBV14	-	-	TRBJ2-5	16	TGTGCCAGCAGCCTAGCCCGGGTCTCGCGACGGGAGACCCAGTACTTC	CASSLARVSRRETQYF
TRBV28	-	TRBD1	TRBJ1-2	16	TGTGCCAGCAGTTTAGAGATCCGGCAGGGGGTGGATGGCTACACCTTC	CASSLEIRQGVDGYTF
TRBV18	-	TRBD1	TRBJ2-7	14	TGTGCCAGCTCACCAGAGGGACAGGATTACGAGCAGTACTTC	CASSPEGQDYEQYF
TRBV6-5	once	TRBD1	TRBJ1-5	16	TGTGCCAGCAGTTACACGGACAGGGATAGCAATCAGCCCCAGCATTTT	CASSYTDRDSNQPQHF
TRBV15	-	-	TRBJ1-5	13	TGTGCCACCAGCAGAGATCAGAGGCAGCCCCAGCATTTT	CATSRDQRQPQHF
TRBV18	-	-	TRBJ2-3	16	TGTGCCAGCTCAGCTAGTCGACTCGGGAGTACAGATACGCAGTATTTT	CASSASRLGSTDTQYF
TRBV19	few	TRBD2	TRBJ2-7	13	TGTGCCAGTAGTGCCCGGGAGGGCTACGAGCAGTACTTC	CASSAREGYEQYF
TRBV28	-	-	TRBJ1-1	11	TGTGCCAGCAGTTCATACACTGAAGCTTTCTTT	CASSSYTEAFF
TRBV30	-	-	TRBJ2-7	12	TGTGCCTGGAGGGCGGACAGAGACGAGCAGTACTTC	CAWRADRDEQYF
TRBV11-3	-	-	TRBJ1-2	15	TGTGCCAGCAGCTTAGATTCAAGCCAGGTAACTGGCTACACCTTC	CASSLDSSQVTGYTF
TRBV2	-	-	TRBJ2-7	12	TGTGCCAGCAGTGATAATCGGGGAGCGAAGTACTTC	CASSDNRGAKYF
TRBV28	-	TRBD1	TRBJ2-7	15	TGTGCCAGCAGTCCCGACGGAGGCAGGGGGTACGAGCAGTACTTC	CASSPDGGRGYEQYF